One and the same sample provided the 7 T cell receptor beta chains below, sequenced in a study of cytomegalovirus exposure and HLA in healthy donors. Primers included in the PCR were 60 Vbeta and 13 Jbeta primers. Assay: immunoSEQ multiplex PCR; the TCRdb copy retains only in-frame clones and omits some. Its clone listing holds 100,000 to 150,000 clones. Sample: PBMCs. Receptors originate from a man aged 18-30 years in good health and CMV-seronegative.

The chain joins TRBV11-1 to TRBJ1-4, with D possibly matching TRBD1 (6 bases). With 4 bases removed from V and 4 bases from J, the gap between germline ends came to 13 bases. Germline CDR1 reads SGHAT; CDR2 reads FQDESV (reference sequence). The CDR3 covers 15 residues. DNA of the CDR3: TGTGCCAGCAGCTACCGGACAGCGTTTAATGAAAAACTGTTTTTT. It translates to CASSYRTAFNEKLFF.

The V and J genes are TRBV5-5 and TRBJ1-3; 12 bases map to TRBD1. The trim removed 4 bases at V and 2 bases at J, leaving 7 bases unmatched. This CDR3 has 17 amino acids. Germline CDR1 is SGHKS and CDR2 is YYEKEE (reference sequence). CDR3 amino acids: CASSGTGGLGAGNTIYF. DNA of the CDR3: TGTGCCAGCAGCGGGACAGGGGGCTTAGGAGCTGGAAACACCATATATTTT.

V is TRBV7-8 and J is TRBJ2-5, with D tentatively TRBD2 (6 bases). V shed 1 base and J shed 2 bases, with 11 bases lying between them. Germline V lookup: CDR1 SGHVS, CDR2 FQNEAQ. The CDR3 length is 15 residues. CDR3 bases: TGTGCCAGCAGCTTAGACGGGAGTCGACAAGAGACCCAGTACTTC. The encoded protein is CASSLDGSRQETQYF. The whole variable domain, filled in from reference TRBV7-8 and TRBJ2-5, reads GAGVSQSPRYKVAKRGQDVALRCDPISGHVSLFWYQQALGQGPEFLTYFQNEAQLDKSGLPSDRFFAERPEGSVSTLKIQRTQQEDSAVYLCASSLDGSRQETQYFGPGTRLLVL.

The rearrangement links TRBV2 to TRBJ2-3; the D gene is possibly TRBD2 (5 bases). Germline V gene sequence: CDR1 SNHLY, CDR2 FYNNEI. This CDR3 has 13 residues. Trimming removed 4 bases from V and 4 bases from J, with 9 bases in between. The chain's CDR3 is CASSAEEADTQYF. CDR3 nucleotides: TGTGCCAGCAGTGCGGAGGAGGCAGATACGCAGTATTTT. Looking up the rest from reference TRBV2 and TRBJ2-3 gives the full variable domain: EPEVTQTPSHQVTQMGQEVILRCVPISNHLYFYWYRQILGQKVEFLVSFYNNEISEKSEIFDDQFSVERPDGSNFTLKIRSTKLEDSAMYFCASSAEEADTQYFGPGTRLTVL.

This sequence joins TRBV9 and TRBJ1-1; possibly TRBD1 for D (5 bases). This CDR3 has 17 residues. V was cut by 2 bases and J by 0 bases, with 17 bases left in between. Germline CDR1 is SGDLS and CDR2 is YYNGEE. The CDR3 bases are TGTGCCAGCAGCGTCCGGGACTTAAGCTTTATGAACACTGAAGCTTTCTTT. Residues: CASSVRDLSFMNTEAFF.

This sequence joins TRBV7-8 and TRBJ1-1; 7 nucleotides line up with TRBD1. The CDR3 is made up of 14 amino acids. From germline, CDR1 is SGHVS and CDR2 FQNEAQ. J gave up 0 bases and V 5 bases, and 3 bases lay outside the gene matches. The CDR3 region is CASSIGTVNTEAFF. The CDR3 coding sequence is TGTGCCAGCAGCATCGGGACAGTGAACACTGAAGCTTTCTTT. Complete variable domain (other parts from reference TRBV7-8 and TRBJ1-1): GAGVSQSPRYKVAKRGQDVALRCDPISGHVSLFWYQQALGQGPEFLTYFQNEAQLDKSGLPSDRFFAERPEGSVSTLKIQRTQQEDSAVYLCASSIGTVNTEAFFGQGTRLTVV.

The rearrangement uses TRBV27 and TRBJ2-7; a possible D gene is TRBD2 (5 bases). The CDR3 extends over 16 amino acids. Trimming removed 2 bases at V and 2 bases at J, with 16 bases between. Germline CDR1 MNHEY, CDR2 SMNVEV (reference sequence). The DNA of the CDR3 is TGTGCCAGCAGTTTAGACCGTCGAGGGAGTGCCTACGAGCAGTACTTC. Residues: CASSLDRRGSAYEQYF.